The next 26 T cell receptor beta chains were all read from a single sample in a study of blood T cells in healthy people across ages. It was with a sample-barcoded 5' primer and a J-beta primer mix that a second PCR of about 7 to 12 cycles was run. TCRdb passed the 5' RACE reads through MiXCR, listing each CDR3 protein once. The repertoire consists of around 1.5 million distinct CDR3 sequences, with 40% to 50% occurring once and the leading ten covering 6.5% to 10%. The sequenced sample was blood. The receptors were sampled from a woman between 18 and 29 years old in good health.

The chain links TRBV18 to TRBJ1-1, with D tentatively TRBD1 (6 bases). Trimming left V 6 bases short and J 6 bases short, with 23 bases between. This CDR3 has 16 residues. Germline V gene lookup returns CDR1 KGHSH and CDR2 LQKENI. The CDR3 region is CASSPKTGIDGAEAFF. CDR3 sequence (DNA): TGTGCCAGCTCGCCTAAAACAGGGATCGATGGGGCTGAAGCTTTCTTT.

This chain joins TRBV27 and TRBJ2-5; 7 positions match TRBD1. The V segment lost 6 bases and the J segment 5 bases; nucleotides outside the gene matches: 12. The germline gives CDR1 MNHEY, CDR2 SMNVEV (reference sequence). CDR3 length: 15 residues. CDR3 sequence (DNA): TGTGCCAGCAGCATGGCAGGGGGTCGGCGTGAGACCCAGTACTTC. It translates to CASSMAGGRRETQYF.

The table lists this clonotype with a few counts. J is TRBJ2-1 and V is TRBV7-2; 8 positions match TRBD2. Germline-derived CDR1 and CDR2 are SGHTA and FQGNSA. V lost 1 base to trimming and J lost 6 bases; unmatched junction nucleotides: 5. The CDR3 is made up of 15 amino acids. The CDR3 is CASSLGLAGRNEQFF. DNA of the CDR3: TGTGCCAGCAGCTTAGGGCTAGCGGGTCGCAATGAGCAGTTCTTC.

The chain employs TRBV15 and TRBJ2-2, with 8 bases that match TRBD2. With V trimmed by 0 bases and J by 4 bases, 7 bases remained unmatched. Germline V gene sequence: CDR1 LNHNV, CDR2 YYDKDF (reference sequence). This CDR3 contains 17 residues. In DNA, the CDR3 is TGTGCCACCAGCAGAGATCGGGGTAGCGGGGTCACCGGGGAGCTGTTTTTT. Translation: CATSRDRGSGVTGELFF.

This chain joins TRBV3-1 and TRBJ1-2; D call uncertain. The germline gives CDR1 LGHDT, CDR2 YNNKEL (reference sequence). The CDR3 length is 15 residues. Trimming stripped 0 bases from V and 1 base from J, with 9 bases between. CDR3 nucleotide sequence: TGTGCCAGCAGCCAAGATGGCCAGCGTAACTATGGCTACACCTTC. Translation gives CASSQDGQRNYGYTF. Using reference TRBV3-1 and TRBJ1-2 for the parts outside the CDR3, the full variable domain is DTAVSQTPKYLVTQMGNDKSIKCEQNLGHDTMYWYKQDSKKFLKIMFSYNNKELIINETVPNRFSPKSPDKAHLNLHINSLELGDSAVYFCASSQDGQRNYGYTFGSGTRLTVV.

This chain uses TRBV18 with TRBJ2-3, with D tentatively TRBD2 (5 bases). This CDR3 contains 16 residues. Looked up from germline, CDR1 is KGHSH and CDR2 is LQKENI. Trimming pared 2 bases from V and 2 bases from J, leaving 14 bases between. The DNA of the CDR3 is TGTGCCAGCTCACCAGTTACGGGGAGAACCACAGATACGCAGTATTTT. This encodes CASSPVTGRTTDTQYF.

To note about this clonotype: A much larger clonotype is one base distant, so this may be a read error. The chain combines TRBV29-1 with TRBJ2-1, with D unresolved. This CDR3 region has 14 residues. Trimming took off 4 bases at V and 8 bases at J, with 18 bases between the two ends. Looked up from germline, CDR1 is SQVTM and CDR2 is ANQGSEA. DNA of the CDR3: TGCAGCGTTGGAAGGGCTATGAGGAACGATGAGCAGTTCTTC. It specifies CSVGRAMRNDEQFF.

The V call is TRBV12-3 or TRBV12-4, the J call TRBJ2-1; D remains unclear. The V end was cut by 7 bases, the J end by 0 bases, with 10 bases between. This CDR3 spans 14 amino acids. The CDR3 sequence is CASTRKSSYNEQFF. As DNA, the CDR3 is TGTGCCAGCACGCGTAAGAGCTCCTACAATGAGCAGTTCTTC.

The CDR3 here is CASRGTSVGTQYF. Here the CDR3 DNA reads TGTGCCAGCAGGGGGACTAGCGTTGGTACGCAGTATTTT. The rearrangement uses TRBV27 and TRBJ2-3; 10 bases are a match to TRBD2. Unmatched junction bases numbered 5, after V lost 6 bases and J lost 8 bases. CDR1 MNHEY and CDR2 SMNVEV come from the germline V gene (reference sequence). This CDR3 has 13 amino acids.

This clonotype was counted a single time. At one end, the junction sequence differs from germline, possibly due to a read error. V is TRBV11-2 and J is TRBJ2-7; no clear D. This CDR3 is built from 12 residues. In germline, CDR1 is SGHAT, CDR2 FQNNGV. For the CDR3, the DNA is TGTGCCAGCAGCTTAGGGCTCTACGGGCAGTACTTC. This sequence encodes CASSLGLYGQYF.

This clonotype has just a few counts. The CDR3 DNA follows: TGTGCCAGCAGCGGAGGCAGGCGATACAATGAGCAGTTCTTC. Translation gives CASSGGRRYNEQFF. The V gene is TRBV21-1, the J gene TRBJ2-1; the table's D call TRBD2 went unverified against the DNA. TRBV21-1 is listed as a pseudogene. The CDR3 sequence is 14 residues long.

The chain recombines TRBV5-6 with TRBJ2-4; the match to TRBD1 covers 12 bases. The DNA end lines up better with TRBJ2-5; the J call may be wrong. This CDR3 has 17 amino acids. Germline assignment: CDR1 SGHDT and CDR2 YYEEEE. Here the CDR3 DNA reads TGTGCCAGCAGCCTGTTTTCCCCGGGACAGGGGGCGGAGACCCAGTACTTC. Amino acid sequence: CASSLFSPGQGAETQYF.

This clonotype was detected a few times. Here the CDR3 DNA reads TGTGCCAGCAGCCAAGACGGAGCGGGGGTCCTCCAGTACTTC. Its protein product is CASSQDGAGVLQYF. V and J are TRBV4-2 and TRBJ2-5; 8 bases fit TRBD2. The CDR3 loop spans 14 amino acids. The germline gives CDR1 LGHNA, CDR2 YNFKEQ. Trimming at V came to 0 bases and at J to 10 bases, leaving 7 bases not matched to a gene.

The rearrangement joins TRBV15 to TRBJ1-5, with D hard to call. V dropped 6 bases and J dropped 5 bases, with 11 bases sitting between them. CDR1 LNHNV and CDR2 YYDKDF come from the germline V gene (reference sequence). The CDR3 is 13 amino acids. CDR3 loop: CATREGDYQPQHF. The CDR3 DNA reads TGTGCCACCAGAGAGGGAGACTATCAGCCCCAGCATTTT. The full variable domain, with the rest looked up from reference TRBV15 and TRBJ1-5, is DAMVIQNPRYQVTQFGKPVTLSCSQTLNHNVMYWYQQKSSQAPKLLFHYYDKDFNNEADTPDNFQSRRPNTSFCFLDIRSPGLGDTAMYLCATREGDYQPQHFGDGTRLSIL.

This clonotype occurred a few times. The chain couples TRBV18 to TRBJ2-7, with 11 bases fitting TRBD1. The CDR3 has 15 amino acids. V gave up 1 base and J gave up 4 bases; unmatched junction bases: 3. Germline V lookup: CDR1 KGHSH, CDR2 LQKENI. The CDR3 loop reads CASSPRTGGIYEQYF. CDR3 DNA sequence: TGTGCCAGCTCACCACGGACAGGGGGCATTTACGAGCAGTACTTC.

Details on this clonotype: The junction does not match germline at one end; this may be a read error. The chain carries TRBV6-1 and TRBJ2-4; weak D call: TRBD2 (5 bases). Germline V gene sequence: CDR1 MNHNS, CDR2 SASEGT. There are 12 residues in the CDR3. The CDR3 sequence is CASGDSGNIQYF. CDR3 nucleotides: TGTGCCAGCGGTGACTCGGGGAACATTCAGTACTTC.

The chain uses TRBV7-8 and TRBJ2-1; the D is unclear. The ends were cut back, 5 bases at V and 5 bases at J, with 13 bases in the middle. The CDR3 loop spans 14 amino acids. The V gene's germline CDR1 is SGHVS and CDR2 FQNEAQ. The CDR3 coding sequence is TGTGCCAGCAGCCTCAGCCTTGGGCACAATGAGCAGTTCTTC. Protein: CASSLSLGHNEQFF.

There are a few counts of this clonotype. This chain connects TRBV12-3 or TRBV12-4 to TRBJ1-1; D might be TRBD1 (6 bases). The CDR3 has 12 amino acids. V gave up 5 bases and J gave up 7 bases, with 11 bases separating them. CDR3 sequence (DNA): TGTGCCAGCAGTCTTGGACAGATTGAAGCTTTCTTT. Translating it yields CASSLGQIEAFF.

This clonotype was seen a few times. The germline gene is not matched at one end of the junction; a read error may be the cause. The chain joins TRBV24-1 to TRBJ2-3; tentatively, D is TRBD1 (6 bases). Germline assignment: CDR1 KGHDR and CDR2 SFDVKD. CDR3 length: 13 amino acids. CDR3 residues: CATSDPRTATQYF. CDR3 coding DNA: TGTGCCACCAGTGACCCACGGACAGCTACGCAGTATTTT.

V usage is TRBV2 and J usage is TRBJ2-5, with 7 bases identical to TRBD1. The tail of the sequence fits TRBJ2-7 better, so the J call may be wrong. Germline loops: CDR1 SNHLY, CDR2 FYNNEI. This CDR3 region has 11 residues. CDR3 in amino acids: CASKQGFEQYF. Written as DNA, the CDR3 is TGTGCCAGCAAACAGGGGTTCGAGCAGTACTTC.

This clonotype was recorded a few times. The chain links TRBV7-9 to TRBJ2-7; a possible D gene is TRBD1 (6 bases). The germline V gene encodes CDR1 SEHNR and CDR2 FQNEAQ (reference sequence). V was shortened by 5 bases and J by 3 bases, with 14 bases between the two germline ends. There are 14 residues in the CDR3. In DNA form, the CDR3 reads TGTGCCAGCAGCCCCTGGACAGACAACTACGAGCAGTACTTC. Its translation: CASSPWTDNYEQYF.

The chain couples TRBV7-8 to TRBJ2-1; D is uncertain. Germline CDR1 and CDR2: SGHVS and FQNEAQ. The CDR3 spans 13 residues. V lost 2 bases and J 8 bases, leaving 10 bases between the germline ends. The CDR3 sequence is CASSLLVVDEQFF. CDR3 DNA sequence: TGTGCCAGCAGCTTATTAGTGGTCGATGAGCAGTTCTTC.

This clonotype was found a few times. The rearrangement uses TRBV5-1 and TRBJ2-6; D might be TRBD1 or TRBD2, each matching 5 bases. The CDR3 extends over 18 amino acids. V was shortened by 2 bases and J by 9 bases, with 24 bases between the two germline ends. Germline CDR1 reads SGHRS; CDR2 reads YFSETQ. The CDR3 sequence is CASSFNGRIGDGLNVLTF. CDR3 DNA: TGCGCCAGCAGCTTTAATGGACGTATCGGGGACGGCCTCAACGTCCTGACTTTC.

The chain has TRBV20-1 and TRBJ1-4; tentative D call: TRBD1 (6 bases). Trimming stripped 5 bases from V and 6 bases from J, with 13 bases between. The germline V gene encodes CDR1 DFQATT and CDR2 SNEGSKA (reference sequence). The CDR3 loop spans 13 amino acids. CDR3 DNA: TGCAGTGCTCATGGACAGCCCGATGAAAAACTGTTTTTT. This translates into CSAHGQPDEKLFF.

This rearrangement joins TRBV15 to TRBJ2-1; the match to TRBD2 covers 13 bases. The CDR3 contains 21 residues. The germline CDR1 and CDR2 sequences are LNHNV and YYDKDF (reference sequence). V shed 0 bases and J 0 bases; nucleotides not matched to a gene: 11. The CDR3 loop reads CATSREGVAGLAGASYNEQFF. CDR3 coding DNA: TGTGCCACCAGCAGAGAGGGAGTCGCAGGACTAGCGGGAGCCTCCTACAATGAGCAGTTCTTC.

This clonotype was detected only a few times. This chain connects TRBV12-3 or TRBV12-4 to TRBJ2-1, with a weak D call TRBD2 (6 bases). The CDR3 consists of 15 residues. Trimming left V 1 base short and J 8 bases short, with 15 bases between. Here the CDR3 DNA reads TGTGCCAGCAGTTTAGGGGCGGGACTGATTGATGAGCAGTTCTTC. Amino acid sequence: CASSLGAGLIDEQFF.